Listed below are T cell receptor beta chains from one sample, sequenced in a study of breast tumors, draining lymph nodes, adjacent tissues. TCRdb re-derived calls from the multiplex PCR reads in MiXCR, one entry per CDR3 protein. The sample includes about 220,000 distinct CDR3 sequences, under 40% of them seen just once. Material for sequencing was axillary lymph node tissue. The receptors stem from a female donor with breast cancer. Some clones in this sample may be carry-over from other donors' samples. Both conserved end residues are part of each CDR3. D genes are given only for firm matches. Rows give clone size only sometimes, using once, few, many, or a class for an expanded clone.

abundance	v_gene	j_gene	d_gene	CDR3aa	CDR3nt
-	TRBV27	TRBJ1-2	-	CASSLTGLSFYGYTF	TGTGCCAGCAGTTTAACGGGACTCTCCTTCTATGGCTACACCTTC
-	TRBV11-3	TRBJ2-1	TRBD1	CASSLRDRGRDEQFF	TGTGCCAGCAGCTTAAGGGACAGGGGGCGTGATGAGCAGTTCTTC
many	TRBV20-1	TRBJ1-4	-	CSAIYPRIKNEKLFF	TGCAGTGCTATTTATCCGAGGATCAAGAATGAAAAACTGTTTTTT
-	TRBV6-1	TRBJ2-1	TRBD1	CAPAPGTVYNEQFF	TGTGCCCCAGCCCCTGGGACAGTCTACAATGAGCAGTTCTTC
-	TRBV2	TRBJ2-7	-	CASSRIGSPTYEQYF	TGTGCCAGCAGTCGGATAGGGAGCCCTACCTACGAGCAGTACTTC
many	TRBV11-3	TRBJ2-7	-	CASSLGPLYEQYF	TGTGCCAGCAGCTTAGGGCCCCTGTACGAGCAGTACTTC
few	TRBV29-1	TRBJ1-1	-	CSVVLFRTEAFF	TGCAGCGTTGTGTTATTTAGGACTGAAGCTTTCTTT
many	TRBV13	TRBJ2-1	TRBD2	CASSLGETSGTYNEQFF	TGTGCCAGCAGCTTAGGGGAGACTAGCGGAACCTACAATGAGCAGTTCTTC
-	TRBV7-6	TRBJ2-5	-	CASSLGGADGGWGETQYF	TGTGCCAGCAGCTTGGGGGGCGCTGACGGGGGCTGGGGGGAGACCCAGTACTTC
-	TRBV7-3	TRBJ2-3	TRBD2	CASSSRTSGDRTDTQYF	TGTGCCAGCAGCTCCCGGACTAGCGGGGATCGCACAGATACGCAGTATTTT
-	TRBV5-4	TRBJ1-5	-	CASSSGRAQPQHF	TGTGCCAGCAGCTCGGGCAGGGCTCAGCCCCAGCATTTT
many	TRBV6-1	TRBJ1-5	-	CASSEAGVWQPQHF	TGTGCCAGCAGTGAAGCGGGGGTTTGGCAGCCCCAGCATTTT
-	TRBV20-1	TRBJ2-7	-	CSGKDNYEQYF	TGCAGCGGAAAGGACAACTACGAGCAGTACTTC
many	TRBV6-5	TRBJ2-5	TRBD2	CASSLSSGRGETQYF	TGTGCCAGCAGTTTGTCTAGCGGGAGGGGAGAGACCCAGTACTTC
-	TRBV5-4	TRBJ1-6	TRBD1	CASTWTGGTSPLHF	TGTGCCAGCACCTGGACAGGGGGAACTTCACCCCTCCACTTT
many	TRBV20-1	TRBJ2-3	TRBD2	CSATGTSGVSDTQYF	TGCAGTGCTACCGGGACTAGCGGGGTGTCAGATACGCAGTATTTT
-	TRBV15	TRBJ2-7	-	CATSRETGDSYEQYF	TGTGCCACCAGCAGAGAGACAGGTGACTCCTACGAACAGTACTTC
many	TRBV20-1	TRBJ2-7	-	CSATPHIDYEQYF	TGCAGTGCAACACCCCACATTGACTACGAGCAGTACTTC
many	TRBV6-4	TRBJ1-2	-	CASSPSEGSDYGYTF	TGTGCCAGCAGTCCTTCGGAGGGTTCGGACTATGGCTACACCTTC
-	TRBV10-2	TRBJ2-5	-	CASTRPLQGTQYF	TGCGCCAGCACCCGGCCGTTACAAGGGACCCAGTACTTC
many	TRBV12-3/TRBV12-4	TRBJ2-5	TRBD2	CASSRTSGGNRQETQYF	TGTGCCAGCAGTAGGACTAGCGGGGGAAATCGACAAGAGACCCAGTACTTC
-	TRBV28	TRBJ2-3	-	CAISRPPHTDTQYF	TGTGCCATCAGTCGGCCCCCACACACAGATACGCAGTATTTT
few	TRBV9	TRBJ1-6	-	CASSAHTYNSPLHF	TGTGCCAGCAGCGCCCACACCTATAATTCACCCCTCCACTTT
-	TRBV7-9	TRBJ1-6	-	CASSSTGSSPLHF	TGTGCCAGCAGCTCAACAGGGAGCTCACCCCTCCACTTT
few	TRBV3-1	TRBJ2-7	-	CASSQGAPYGEQYF	TGTGCCAGCAGCCAGGGGGCCCCTTACGGTGAGCAGTACTTC
-	TRBV20-1	TRBJ2-3	-	CSAFAGSGRQYF	TGCAGTGCTTTTGCAGGGTCTGGTCGGCAGTATTTT
many	TRBV5-6	TRBJ2-6	TRBD1	CASSSGQWANVLTF	TGTGCCAGCAGCTCGGGACAGTGGGCCAACGTCCTGACTTTC
many	TRBV20-1	TRBJ2-2	-	CSAPQTRSYTGELFF	TGCAGTGCCCCCCAAACTAGATCCTACACCGGGGAGCTGTTTTTT
many	TRBV5-1	TRBJ2-3	-	CASSFRQNTDTQYF	TGCGCCAGCAGCTTCAGACAGAACACAGATACGCAGTATTTT
-	TRBV5-1	TRBJ2-5	TRBD2	CASSSSGGARETQYF	TGCGCCAGCAGCTCGAGCGGGGGGGCGAGAGAGACCCAGTACTTC